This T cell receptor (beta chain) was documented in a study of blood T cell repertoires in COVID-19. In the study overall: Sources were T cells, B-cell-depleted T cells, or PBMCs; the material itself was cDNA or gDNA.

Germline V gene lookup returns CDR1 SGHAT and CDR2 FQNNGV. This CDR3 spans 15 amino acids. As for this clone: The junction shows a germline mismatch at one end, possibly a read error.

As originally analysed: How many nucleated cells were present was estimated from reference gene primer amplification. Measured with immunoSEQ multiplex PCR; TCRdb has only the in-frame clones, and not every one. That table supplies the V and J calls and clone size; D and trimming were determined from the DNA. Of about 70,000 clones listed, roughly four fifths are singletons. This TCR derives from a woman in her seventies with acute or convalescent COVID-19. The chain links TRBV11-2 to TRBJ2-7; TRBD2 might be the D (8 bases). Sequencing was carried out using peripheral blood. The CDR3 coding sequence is TGTGCCAGCAGGTTAGCGGGGACAGAGATCTACGAGCAGTACTTC. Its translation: CASRLAGTEIYEQYF.